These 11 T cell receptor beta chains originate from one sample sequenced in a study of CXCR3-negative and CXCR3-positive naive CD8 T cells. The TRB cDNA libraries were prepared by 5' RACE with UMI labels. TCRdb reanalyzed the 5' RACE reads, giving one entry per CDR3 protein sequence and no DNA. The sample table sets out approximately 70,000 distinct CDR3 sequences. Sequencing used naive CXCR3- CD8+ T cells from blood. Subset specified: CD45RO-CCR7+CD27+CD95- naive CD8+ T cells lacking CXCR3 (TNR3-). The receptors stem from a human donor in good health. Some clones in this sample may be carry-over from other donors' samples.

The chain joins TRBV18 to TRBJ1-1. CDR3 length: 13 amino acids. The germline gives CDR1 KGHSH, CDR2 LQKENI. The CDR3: CASSPIDDTEAFF.

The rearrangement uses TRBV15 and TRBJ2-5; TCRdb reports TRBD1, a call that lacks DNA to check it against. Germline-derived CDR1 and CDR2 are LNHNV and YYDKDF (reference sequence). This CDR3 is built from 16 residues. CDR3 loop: CATSRAFFGGAETQYF.

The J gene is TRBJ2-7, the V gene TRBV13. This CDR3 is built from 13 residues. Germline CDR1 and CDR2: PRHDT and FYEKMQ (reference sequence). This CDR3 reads CASSFGTFGEQYF. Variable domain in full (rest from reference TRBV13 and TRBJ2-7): AAGVIQSPRHLIKEKRETATLKCYPIPRHDTVYWYQQGPGQDPQFLISFYEKMQSDKGSIPDRFSAQQFSDYHSELNMSSLELGDSALYFCASSFGTFGEQYFGPGTRLTVT.

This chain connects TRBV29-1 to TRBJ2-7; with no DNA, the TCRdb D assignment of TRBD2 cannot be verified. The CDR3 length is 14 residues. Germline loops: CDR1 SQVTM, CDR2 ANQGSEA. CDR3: CSVATSGSLIEQYF.

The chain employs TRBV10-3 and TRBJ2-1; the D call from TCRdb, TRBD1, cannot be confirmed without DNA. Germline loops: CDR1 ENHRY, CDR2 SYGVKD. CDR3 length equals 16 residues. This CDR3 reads CAIKPTDRGPYNEQFF.

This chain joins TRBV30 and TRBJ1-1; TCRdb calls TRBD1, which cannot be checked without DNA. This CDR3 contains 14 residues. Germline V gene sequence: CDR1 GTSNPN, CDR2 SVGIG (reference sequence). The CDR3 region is CAWRPSGVHTEAFF.

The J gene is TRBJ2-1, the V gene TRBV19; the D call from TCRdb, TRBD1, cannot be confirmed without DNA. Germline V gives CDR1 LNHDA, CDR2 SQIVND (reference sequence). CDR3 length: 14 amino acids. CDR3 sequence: CASSTTGSYNEQFF.

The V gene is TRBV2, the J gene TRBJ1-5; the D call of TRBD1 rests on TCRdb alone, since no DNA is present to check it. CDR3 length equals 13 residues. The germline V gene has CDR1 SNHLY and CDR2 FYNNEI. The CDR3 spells CASRGQGNQPQHF.

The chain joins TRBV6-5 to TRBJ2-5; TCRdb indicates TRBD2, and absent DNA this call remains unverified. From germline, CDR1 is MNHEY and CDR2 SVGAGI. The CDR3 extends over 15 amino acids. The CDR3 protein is CASSRTAGGGETQYF.

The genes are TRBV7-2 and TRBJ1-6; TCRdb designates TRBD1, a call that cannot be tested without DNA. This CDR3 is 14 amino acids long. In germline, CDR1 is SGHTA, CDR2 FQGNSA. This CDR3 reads CASSLEEGYSPLHF. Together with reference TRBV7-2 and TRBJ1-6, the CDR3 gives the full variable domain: GAGVSQSPSNKVTEKGKDVELRCDPISGHTALYWYRQSLGQGLEFLIYFQGNSAPDKSGLPSDRFSAERTGGSVSTLTIQRTQQEDSAVYLCASSLEEGYSPLHFGNGTRLTVT.

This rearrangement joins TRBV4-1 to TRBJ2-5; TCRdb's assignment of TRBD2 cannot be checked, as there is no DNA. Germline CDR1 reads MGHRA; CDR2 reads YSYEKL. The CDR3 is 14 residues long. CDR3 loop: CASSQVGGEETQYF.